This T cell receptor (beta chain) was recorded in a study of early T cells in non-severe SARS-CoV-2 infection. Study-level findings and limits: Matching against VDJdb likely underestimated virus-specific expansions, favoring anti-spike CD8.

Of note for this clonotype: The antigen remains undetermined. A much larger clone lies one base from this, so it may be a read error.

Unique molecular identifiers tagged individual cDNA molecules. TCRdb analysed the 5' RACE reads with MiXCR anew, one entry per CDR3 protein. The repertoire holds roughly 51,000 distinct CDR3 sequences, with 8.5% to 10% as singletons. CDR3 length: 13 amino acids. CDR1 and CDR2 (germline): MNHEY, SVGAGI. V lost 2 bases and J lost 4; bases outside the gene matches: 0. The TCR sequence derives from an adult who was a healthcare worker with PCR-confirmed SARS-CoV-2 infection or an uninfected control (not recorded which). Sample: whole blood. The chain recombines TRBV6-5 with TRBJ2-7; TRBD1 matches at 9 bases. For the CDR3, the DNA is TGTGCCAGCAGTTACGGGACAGGGTACGAGCAGTACTTC. Its protein product is CASSYGTGYEQYF.